The entry that follows covers one T cell receptor (beta chain) sequence. These data are taken from a study of OX40 agonist ivuxolimab in advanced cancers. This CDR3 is 14 amino acids long. CDR1 and CDR2 from the germline V gene are LNHNV and YYDKDF (reference sequence). The V segment lost 5 bases and the J segment 8 bases; nucleotides outside the gene matches: 8. The table came from immunoSEQ multiplex PCR; TCRdb's copy has only in-frame clones and leaves some out. The sample carries approximately 61,000 clones, roughly 87% recorded once. Specimen: CD4+ or CD8+ T cells sorted from blood, collected in a trial of the OX40 agonist ivuxolimab. This clonotype was sampled from an adult with an advanced solid tumor such as melanoma, head and neck, liver or kidney cancer. This chain links TRBV15 with TRBJ2-1, with TRBD1 matching over 8 bases. CDR3 residues: CATSGRTGIDEQFF. CDR3 bases: TGTGCCACCAGCGGGCGGACAGGGATCGATGAGCAGTTCTTC.